The source of this T cell receptor (beta chain) is a study of T cell repertoires and Cas9 in healthy adults. The overall study: CD4 and CD8 compartments: SpCas9-reactive T cells profiled for potency, cytotoxicity, lineage.

Study-level points and caveats: In vitro, SpCas9-reactive Tregs were reported to curb effector T cell proliferation and function.

Remarks on this clone: The antigen is undetermined.

In germline, CDR1 is SGHAT, CDR2 FQNNGV. CDR3 length: 14 amino acids. V was clipped by 4 bases and J by 4 bases; unmatched bases: 2. This table comes from immunoSEQ multiplex PCR, and its TCRdb copy is limited to in-frame clones, with some not included. The sample includes about 15,000 clones, 89% of them seen just once. The sequenced sample consisted of Tregs (CD4+, CD25+, CD127-, CD137-, CD154-) from PBMCs; culture status not recorded. The rearrangement links TRBV11-2 to TRBJ1-5, with 9 nucleotides matching TRBD1. This receptor was obtained from a human donor in good health. The CDR3 is CASSSGTGNQPQHF. For the CDR3, the DNA is TGTGCCAGCAGCTCCGGGACAGGGAATCAGCCCCAGCATTTT.